These 13 T cell receptor beta chains were sequenced from one sample in a study of T cell changes during pregnancy in multiple sclerosis. Method: immunoSEQ multiplex PCR; TCRdb's copy keeps in-frame clones and lacks some. The repertoire holds about 55,000 clones, with about 94% as singletons. The sequencing here drew on CD8+ T cells from peripheral blood mononuclear cells, taken after pregnancy. The receptors were gathered from a female donor with multiple sclerosis, enrolled in a pregnancy study.

The chain employs TRBV9 and TRBJ1-1, with 9 bases that match TRBD1. Per the germline V gene, CDR1 is SGDLS and CDR2 is YYNGEE. V gave up 2 bases and J gave up 7 bases; unmatched junction bases: 12. This CDR3 spans 16 amino acids. CDR3 amino acids: CASSVSRTGESGEAFF. The CDR3, as DNA: TGTGCCAGCAGCGTGTCACGGACAGGGGAATCGGGTGAAGCTTTCTTT.

The chain joins TRBV14 to TRBJ2-7; TRBD2 aligns across 9 bases. This CDR3 contains 17 residues. J was trimmed by 1 base and V by 1 base; bases with no gene match: 8. The germline CDR1 and CDR2 sequences are SGHDN and FVKESK. CDR3 loop: CASSQVGLAGQSYEQYF. The CDR3 coding sequence is TGTGCCAGCAGCCAAGTCGGTCTAGCGGGACAATCCTACGAGCAGTACTTC. Together with reference TRBV14 and TRBJ2-7, the CDR3 gives the full variable domain: EAGVTQFPSHSVIEKGQTVTLRCDPISGHDNLYWYRRVMGKEIKFLLHFVKESKQDESGMPNNRFLAERTGGTYSTLKVQPAELEDSGVYFCASSQVGLAGQSYEQYFGPGTRLTVT.

The V and J genes are TRBV7-9 and TRBJ2-7, with 10 nucleotides matching TRBD2. Germline assignment: CDR1 SEHNR and CDR2 FQNEAQ (reference sequence). V shed 2 bases, J shed 7 bases, and the junction held 11 bases outside the gene matches. The CDR3 contains 16 residues. The CDR3 DNA reads as TGTGCCAGCAGCTTAAGTGAGAGCGGGAGGGCCCATGAGCAGTACTTC. Its translation: CASSLSESGRAHEQYF.

This chain uses TRBV5-4 with TRBJ2-3, with 11 positions matching TRBD2. The germline CDR1 and CDR2 sequences are SGHNT and YYREEE (reference sequence). The CDR3 contains 15 residues. The V and J ends lost 4 bases and 1 base, in that order; junction bases with no gene match: 2. The CDR3 sequence: CASSPGLAGTDTQYF. The CDR3 DNA follows: TGTGCCAGCAGCCCGGGACTAGCGGGCACAGATACGCAGTATTTT.

V gene TRBV6-5 combines with J gene TRBJ2-7; the match to TRBD2 covers 7 bases. Germline-derived CDR1 and CDR2 are MNHEY and SVGAGI. Unmatched junction bases numbered 10, after V lost 2 bases and J lost 3 bases. The CDR3 extends over 16 amino acids. The CDR3 loop reads CASSYAGAGSIYEQYF. The DNA for the CDR3 is TGTGCCAGCAGTTACGCGGGAGCAGGTTCAATCTACGAGCAGTACTTC.

This chain joins TRBV5-1 and TRBJ2-1; 13 nucleotides align to TRBD2. CDR1 is SGHRS, CDR2 YFSETQ, per germline. The V segment lost 0 bases and the J segment 4 bases; nucleotides outside the gene matches: 1. The CDR3 totals 16 residues. The DNA of the CDR3 is TGCGCCAGCAGCTTGGCGGGACTAGCGGGGTACAATGAGCAGTTCTTC. Translated, it gives CASSLAGLAGYNEQFF.

J is TRBJ1-1 and V is TRBV5-6; 12 bases are a match to TRBD1. The CDR3 is 17 amino acids. Unmatched junction bases numbered 10, after V lost 7 bases and J lost 0 bases. Germline loops: CDR1 SGHDT, CDR2 YYEEEE. The CDR3: CASRRGQGARVNTEAFF. The CDR3 coding sequence is TGTGCCAGCCGCCGGGGACAGGGGGCCCGAGTGAACACTGAAGCTTTCTTT.

CDR3 region: CSGLRQGTDTQYF. CDR3 in DNA: TGCAGCGGACTAAGACAGGGCACAGATACGCAGTATTTT. This chain uses TRBV29-1 with TRBJ2-3, with D possibly TRBD1 on 6 matching bases. Looked up from germline, CDR1 is SQVTM and CDR2 is ANQGSEA. The CDR3 is 13 residues long. Trimming removed 7 bases at V and 1 base at J, with 12 bases between.

The chain employs TRBV5-1 and TRBJ2-7, with TRBD1 identical over 10 bases. CDR1 and CDR2 from the germline V gene are SGHRS and YFSETQ. The CDR3 loop spans 14 amino acids. V shed 6 bases, J shed 3 bases, and the junction held 6 bases outside the gene matches. The CDR3 region is CASKTGQGYYEQYF. The DNA for the CDR3 is TGCGCCAGCAAAACGGGACAGGGGTACTACGAGCAGTACTTC.

This clone was seen a few times. The V call is TRBV4-2, the J call TRBJ2-7, with a weak D call TRBD1 (6 bases). The CDR3 length is 15 residues. Germline CDR1 reads LGHNA; CDR2 reads YNFKEQ. V lost 7 bases and J lost 5, with 21 bases in between. The CDR3 DNA sequence: TGTGCCAGCAAACCCCTATCGGGACAAGGGGACGAGCAGTACTTC. Translated: CASKPLSGQGDEQYF.

The chain combines TRBV19 with TRBJ1-1; D possibly corresponds to TRBD1 (5 bases). CDR3 length: 12 amino acids. V was shortened by 7 bases and J by 3 bases, with 9 bases between the two germline ends. Germline V gene sequence: CDR1 LNHDA, CDR2 SQIVND (reference sequence). CDR3 coding DNA: TGTGCCAGTACGCAGGGATACACTGAAGCTTTCTTT. Protein product: CASTQGYTEAFF. Complete variable domain (other parts from reference TRBV19 and TRBJ1-1): DGGITQSPKYLFRKEGQNVTLSCEQNLNHDAMYWYRQDPGQGLRLIYYSQIVNDFQKGDIAEGYSVSREKKESFPLTVTSAQKNPTAFYLCASTQGYTEAFFGQGTRLTVV.

CDR3 residues: CASSAGGERNTIYF. Written as DNA, the CDR3 is TGTGCCAGCAGTGCAGGGGGCGAAAGAAACACCATATATTTT. The chain recombines TRBV27 with TRBJ1-3, with 8 bases that match TRBD1. The V gene end was trimmed by 5 bases and the J gene end by 5 bases; junction bases not matched to a gene: 5. This CDR3 is built from 14 residues. Germline lookup yields CDR1 MNHEY and CDR2 SMNVEV (reference sequence).

The chain carries TRBV30 and TRBJ2-3; 9 bases are shared with TRBD2. This CDR3 is built from 16 residues. J was trimmed by 3 bases and V by 2 bases; bases with no gene match: 9. Looked up from germline, CDR1 is GTSNPN and CDR2 is SVGIG (reference sequence). CDR3 DNA sequence: TGTGCCTGGAGTTACGGGCTAGCGGGAAATACAGATACGCAGTATTTT. Protein sequence: CAWSYGLAGNTDTQYF.